This TCR beta chain was sequenced in a study of blood T cell repertoires in COVID-19. The CDR3 length is 12 residues. With 4 bases clipped from V and 9 bases from J, the junction kept 3 bases outside the gene matches. Assay used: immunoSEQ multiplex PCR; TCRdb lists only in-frame clones, some missing. The sample carries over 250,000 clones, just over 90% recorded once. V and J are TRBV12-3 or TRBV12-4 and TRBJ1-1; TRBD1 aligns across 9 bases. This receptor was identified in a woman between 25 and 40 years old with COVID-19, enrolled during active disease. The sample comprised peripheral blood. The CDR3 spells CASSYNRGQAFF. In nucleotides, the CDR3 is TGTGCCAGCAGTTATAACAGGGGGCAAGCTTTCTTT.